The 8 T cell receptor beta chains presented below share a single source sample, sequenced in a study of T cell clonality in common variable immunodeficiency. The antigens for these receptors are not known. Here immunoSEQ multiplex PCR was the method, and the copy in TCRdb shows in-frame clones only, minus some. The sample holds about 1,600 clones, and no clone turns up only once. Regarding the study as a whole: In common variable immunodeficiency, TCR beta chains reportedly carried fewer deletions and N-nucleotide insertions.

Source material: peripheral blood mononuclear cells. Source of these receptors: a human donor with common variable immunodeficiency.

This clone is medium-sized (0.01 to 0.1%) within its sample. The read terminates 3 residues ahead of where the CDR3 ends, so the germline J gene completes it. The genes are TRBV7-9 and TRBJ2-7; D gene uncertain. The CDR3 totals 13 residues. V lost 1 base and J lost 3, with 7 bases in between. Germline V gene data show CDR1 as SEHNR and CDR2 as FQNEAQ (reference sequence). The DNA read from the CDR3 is TGTGCCAGCAGCTTAGGGCGGCACTACGAG. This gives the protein CASSLGRHYE. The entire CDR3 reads CASSLGRHYEQYF.

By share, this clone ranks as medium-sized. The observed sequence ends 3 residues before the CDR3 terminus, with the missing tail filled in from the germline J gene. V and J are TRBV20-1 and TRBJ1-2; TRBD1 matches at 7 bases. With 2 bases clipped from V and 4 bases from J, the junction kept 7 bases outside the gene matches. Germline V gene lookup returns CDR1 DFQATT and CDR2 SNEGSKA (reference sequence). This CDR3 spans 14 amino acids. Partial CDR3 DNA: TGCAGTGCTAGACCCGACAGGGCGATCTATGGC. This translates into CSARPDRAIYG. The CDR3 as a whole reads CSARPDRAIYGYTF.

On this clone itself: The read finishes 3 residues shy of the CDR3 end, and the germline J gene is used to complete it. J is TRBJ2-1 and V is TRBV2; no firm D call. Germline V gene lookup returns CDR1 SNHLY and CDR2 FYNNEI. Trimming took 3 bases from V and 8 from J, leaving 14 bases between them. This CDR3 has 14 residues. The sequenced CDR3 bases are TGTGCCAGCAGTGACAGGATGCTAATCGATGAG. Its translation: CASSDRMLIDE. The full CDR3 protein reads CASSDRMLIDEQFF.

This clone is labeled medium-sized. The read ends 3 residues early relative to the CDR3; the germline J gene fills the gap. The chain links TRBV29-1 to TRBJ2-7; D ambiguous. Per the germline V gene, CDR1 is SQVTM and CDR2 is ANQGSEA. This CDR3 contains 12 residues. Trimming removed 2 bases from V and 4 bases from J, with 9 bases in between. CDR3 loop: CSVENLRYEQYF. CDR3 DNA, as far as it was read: TGCAGCGTTGAAAATTTGCGGTACGAG.

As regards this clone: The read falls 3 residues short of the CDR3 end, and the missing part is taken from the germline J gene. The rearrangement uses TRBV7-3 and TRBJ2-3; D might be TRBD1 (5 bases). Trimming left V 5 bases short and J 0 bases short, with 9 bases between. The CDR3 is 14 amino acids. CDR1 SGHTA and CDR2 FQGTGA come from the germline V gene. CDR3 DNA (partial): TGTGCCAGCAGCCCAGGACACAGCACAGATACG. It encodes CASSPGHSTDT. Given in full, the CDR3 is CASSPGHSTDTQYF.

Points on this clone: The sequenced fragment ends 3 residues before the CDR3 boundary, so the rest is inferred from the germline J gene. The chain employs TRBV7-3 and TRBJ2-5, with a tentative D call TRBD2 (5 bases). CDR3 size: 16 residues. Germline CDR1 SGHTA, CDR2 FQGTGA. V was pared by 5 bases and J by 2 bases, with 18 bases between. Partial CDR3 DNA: TGTGCCAGCAGCCCTGACCCCTTTACGGGGCAAGAGACC. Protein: CASSPDPFTGQET. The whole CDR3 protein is CASSPDPFTGQETQYF.

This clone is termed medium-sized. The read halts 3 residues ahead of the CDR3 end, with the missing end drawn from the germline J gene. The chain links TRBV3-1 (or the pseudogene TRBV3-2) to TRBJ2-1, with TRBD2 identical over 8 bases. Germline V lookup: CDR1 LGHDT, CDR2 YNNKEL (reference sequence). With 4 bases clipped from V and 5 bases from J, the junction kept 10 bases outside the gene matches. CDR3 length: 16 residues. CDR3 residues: CASSPHGTRKDNEQFF. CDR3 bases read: TGTGCCAGCAGCCCACACGGGACTAGAAAAGACAATGAG.

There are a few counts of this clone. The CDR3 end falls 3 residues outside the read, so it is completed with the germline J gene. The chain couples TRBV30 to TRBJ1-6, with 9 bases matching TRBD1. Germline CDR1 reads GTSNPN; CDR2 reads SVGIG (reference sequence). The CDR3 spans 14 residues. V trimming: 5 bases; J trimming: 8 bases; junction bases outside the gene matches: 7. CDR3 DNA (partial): TGTGCCTGGGGGACAGGGAGGGGGGATTCACCC. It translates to CAWGTGRGDSP. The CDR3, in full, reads CAWGTGRGDSPLHF.